This TCR beta chain was profiled in a study of control samples from healthy donors and cancer patients. The germline gives CDR1 LGHDT, CDR2 YNNKEL (reference sequence). This CDR3 spans 13 amino acids. V lost 5 bases and J lost 4, with 6 bases in between. The method was immunoSEQ multiplex PCR; TCRdb's version includes in-frame clones alone and lacks a portion of them. The table records some 120,000 clones, 75% to 95% of them present only once. Sequenced: blood. The V call is TRBV3-1 (or the pseudogene TRBV3-2), the J call TRBJ2-6; D uncertain. The TCR was taken from a man younger than 35 in good health. As DNA, the CDR3 is TGTGCCAGCAGCGCCGGCGGGGCCAACGTCCTGACTTTC. This gives the protein CASSAGGANVLTF.